This record looks at one TCR beta chain sequence and its context. Its target is unknown. This record belongs to a study of T cell responses to AZD1222 COVID-19 vaccine. Study-level findings and limits: CD4 TCRs associated with vaccination spanned spike, dominating at 160-218 and 743-854. Spike-specific TCR breadth and depth rose after two AZD1222 doses.

V trimming: 3 bases; J trimming: 2 bases; junction bases outside the gene matches: 4. The CDR3 sequence is 14 residues long. CDR1 is DFQATT and CDR2 is SNEGSKA in the germline V gene (reference sequence). TCRdb's table, derived via immunoSEQ multiplex PCR, lists solely in-frame clones and lacks some. The sample carries 150,000 to 160,000 clones, around nine tenths recorded once. This sequence originates from an adult who had recovered from COVID-19. This sequence joins TRBV20-1 and TRBJ2-3; 8 bases match TRBD2. The source material was peripheral blood, sampled after recovery from COVID-19. The CDR3 reads CSASRAGDTDTQYF. The CDR3 nucleotides read TGCAGTGCTAGTCGAGCGGGGGACACAGATACGCAGTATTTT.